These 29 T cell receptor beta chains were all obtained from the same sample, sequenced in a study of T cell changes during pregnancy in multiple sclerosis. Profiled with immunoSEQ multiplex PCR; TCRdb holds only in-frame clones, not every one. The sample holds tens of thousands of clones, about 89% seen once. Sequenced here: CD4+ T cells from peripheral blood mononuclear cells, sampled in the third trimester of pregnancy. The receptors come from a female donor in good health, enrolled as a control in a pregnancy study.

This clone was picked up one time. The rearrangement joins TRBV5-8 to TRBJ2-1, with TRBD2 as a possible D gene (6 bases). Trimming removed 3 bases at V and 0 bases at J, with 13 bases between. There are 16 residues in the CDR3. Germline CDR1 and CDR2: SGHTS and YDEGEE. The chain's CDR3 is CASSSPGLRSYNEQFF. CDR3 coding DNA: TGTGCCAGCAGCTCGCCGGGACTCCGCTCCTACAATGAGCAGTTCTTC.

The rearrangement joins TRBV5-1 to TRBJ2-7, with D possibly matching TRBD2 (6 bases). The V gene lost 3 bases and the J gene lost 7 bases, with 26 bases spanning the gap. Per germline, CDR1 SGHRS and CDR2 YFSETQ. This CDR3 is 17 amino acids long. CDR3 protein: CASSSPLTRDLPGEQYF. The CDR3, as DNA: TGCGCCAGCAGCTCCCCCCTGACTAGAGACCTACCGGGGGAGCAGTACTTC.

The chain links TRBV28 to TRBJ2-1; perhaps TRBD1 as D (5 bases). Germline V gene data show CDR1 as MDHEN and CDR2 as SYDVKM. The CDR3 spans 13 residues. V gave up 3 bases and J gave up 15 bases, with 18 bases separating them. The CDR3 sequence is CASSFKLRDSTFF. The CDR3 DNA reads TGTGCCAGCAGTTTCAAGTTGCGCGACAGTACGTTCTTC. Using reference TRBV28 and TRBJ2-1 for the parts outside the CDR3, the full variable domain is DVKVTQSSRYLVKRTGEKVFLECVQDMDHENMFWYRQDPGLGLRLIYFSYDVKMKEKGDIPEGYSVSREKKERFSLILESASTNQTSMYLCASSFKLRDSTFFGPGTRLTVL.

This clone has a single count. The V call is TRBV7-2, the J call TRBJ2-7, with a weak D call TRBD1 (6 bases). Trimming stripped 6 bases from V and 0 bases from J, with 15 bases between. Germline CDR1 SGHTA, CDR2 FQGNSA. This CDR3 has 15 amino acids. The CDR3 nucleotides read TGTGCCAGCAGACAAGATCGAGGGGGCTCCTACGAGCAGTACTTC. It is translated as CASRQDRGGSYEQYF.

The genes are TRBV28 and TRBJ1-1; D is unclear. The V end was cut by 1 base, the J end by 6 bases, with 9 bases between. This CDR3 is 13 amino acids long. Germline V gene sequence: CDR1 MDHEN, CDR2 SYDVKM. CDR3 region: CASSLFAQAEAFF. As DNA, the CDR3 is TGTGCCAGCAGTTTATTCGCCCAGGCTGAAGCTTTCTTT.

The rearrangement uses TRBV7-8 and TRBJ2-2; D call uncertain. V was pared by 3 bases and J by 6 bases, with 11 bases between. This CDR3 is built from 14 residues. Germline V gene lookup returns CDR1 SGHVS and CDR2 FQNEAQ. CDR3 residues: CASSFSAVPGELFF. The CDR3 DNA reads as TGTGCCAGCAGCTTTTCGGCGGTTCCCGGGGAGCTGTTTTTT.

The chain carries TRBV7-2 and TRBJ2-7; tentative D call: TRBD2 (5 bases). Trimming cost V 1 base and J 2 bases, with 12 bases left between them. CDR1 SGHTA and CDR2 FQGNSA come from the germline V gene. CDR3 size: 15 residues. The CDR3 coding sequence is TGTGCCAGCAGCTTAGAGCGGCTAGCCACCTACGAGCAGTACTTC. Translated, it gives CASSLERLATYEQYF.

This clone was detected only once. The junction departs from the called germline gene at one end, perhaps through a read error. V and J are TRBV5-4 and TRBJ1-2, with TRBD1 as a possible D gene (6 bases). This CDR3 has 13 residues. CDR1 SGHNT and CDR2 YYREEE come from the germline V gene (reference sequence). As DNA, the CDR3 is TGTGCCAGCCGCTTACAGGGAAACTATGGCTACACCTTC. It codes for CASRLQGNYGYTF.

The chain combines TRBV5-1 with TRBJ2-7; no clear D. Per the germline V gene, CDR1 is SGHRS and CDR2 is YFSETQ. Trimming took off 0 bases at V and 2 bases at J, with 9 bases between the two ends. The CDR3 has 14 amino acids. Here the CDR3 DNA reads TGCGCCAGCAGCTTGGGGCAGGCAACCTACGAGCAGTACTTC. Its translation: CASSLGQATYEQYF.

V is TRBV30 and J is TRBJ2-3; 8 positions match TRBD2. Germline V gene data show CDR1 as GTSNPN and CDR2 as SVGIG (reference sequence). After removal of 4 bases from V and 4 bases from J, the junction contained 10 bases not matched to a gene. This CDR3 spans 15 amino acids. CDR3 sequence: CAWKVTSGSADTQYF. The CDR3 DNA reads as TGTGCCTGGAAAGTTACCAGCGGGAGCGCAGATACGCAGTATTTT.

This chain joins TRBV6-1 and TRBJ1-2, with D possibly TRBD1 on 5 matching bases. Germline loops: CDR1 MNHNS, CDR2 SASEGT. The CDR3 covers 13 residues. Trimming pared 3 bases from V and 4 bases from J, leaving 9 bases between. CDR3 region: CASSDRVGYGYTF. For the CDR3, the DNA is TGTGCCAGCAGTGACAGGGTGGGCTATGGCTACACCTTC.

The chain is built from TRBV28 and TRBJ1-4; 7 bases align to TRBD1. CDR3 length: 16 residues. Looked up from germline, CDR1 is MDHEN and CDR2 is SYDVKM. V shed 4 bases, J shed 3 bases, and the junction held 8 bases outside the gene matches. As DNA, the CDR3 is TGTGCCAGCAGTTCACTATCAGGGGGAGCTAATGAAAAACTGTTTTTT. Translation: CASSSLSGGANEKLFF.

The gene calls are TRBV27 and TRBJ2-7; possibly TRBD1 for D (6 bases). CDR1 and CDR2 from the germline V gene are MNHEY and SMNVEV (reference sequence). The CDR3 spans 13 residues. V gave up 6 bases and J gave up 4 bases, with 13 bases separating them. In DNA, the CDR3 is TGTGCCAGCAGCCTACAGGGTCGGTACGAGCAGTACTTC. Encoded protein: CASSLQGRYEQYF.

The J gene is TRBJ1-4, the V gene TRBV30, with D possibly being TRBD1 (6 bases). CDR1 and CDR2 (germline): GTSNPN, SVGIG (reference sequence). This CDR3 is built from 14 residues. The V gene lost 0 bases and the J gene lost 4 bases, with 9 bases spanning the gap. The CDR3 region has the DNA TGTGCCTGGAGTGTGGGGACATTTAATGAAAAACTGTTTTTT. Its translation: CAWSVGTFNEKLFF.

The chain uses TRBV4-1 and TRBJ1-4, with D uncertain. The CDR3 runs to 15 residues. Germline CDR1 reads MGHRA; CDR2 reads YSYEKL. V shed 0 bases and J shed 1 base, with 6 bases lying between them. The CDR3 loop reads CASSQDGRTNEKLFF. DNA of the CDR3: TGCGCCAGCAGCCAAGACGGGAGAACTAATGAAAAACTGTTTTTT.

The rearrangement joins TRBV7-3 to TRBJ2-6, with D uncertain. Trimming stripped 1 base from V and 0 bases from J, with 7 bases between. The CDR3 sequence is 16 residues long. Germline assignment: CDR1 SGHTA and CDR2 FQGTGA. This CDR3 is CASSLIWSSGANVLTF. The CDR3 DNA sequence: TGTGCCAGCAGCTTAATCTGGAGCTCTGGGGCCAACGTCCTGACTTTC.

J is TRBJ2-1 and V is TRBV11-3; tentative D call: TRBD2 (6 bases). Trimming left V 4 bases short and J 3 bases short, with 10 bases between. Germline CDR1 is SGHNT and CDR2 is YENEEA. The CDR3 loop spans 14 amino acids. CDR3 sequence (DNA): TGTGCCAGCAGCTGGGGGGACGGCTACAATGAGCAGTTCTTC. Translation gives CASSWGDGYNEQFF.

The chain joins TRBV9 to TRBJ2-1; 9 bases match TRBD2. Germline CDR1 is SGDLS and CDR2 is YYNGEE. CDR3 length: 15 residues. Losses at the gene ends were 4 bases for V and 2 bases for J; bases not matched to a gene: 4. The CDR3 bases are TGTGCCAGCAGCCAGCGGGAGGCCGCCTACAATGAGCAGTTCTTC. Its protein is CASSQREAAYNEQFF.

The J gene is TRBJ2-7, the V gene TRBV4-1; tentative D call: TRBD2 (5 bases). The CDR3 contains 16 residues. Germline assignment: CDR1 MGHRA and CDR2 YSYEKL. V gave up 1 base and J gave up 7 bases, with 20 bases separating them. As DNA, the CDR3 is TGCGCCAGCAGCCAAGTTGTTGCGGAGCTACCGGGAGAGCAGTACTTC. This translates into CASSQVVAELPGEQYF.

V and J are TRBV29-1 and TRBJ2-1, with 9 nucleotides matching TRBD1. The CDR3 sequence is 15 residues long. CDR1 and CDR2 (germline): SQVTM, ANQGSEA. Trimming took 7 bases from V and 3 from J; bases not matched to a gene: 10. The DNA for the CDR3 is TGCAGCGGGGATAGGGGGGACAGGGTCTACAATGAGCAGTTCTTC. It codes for CSGDRGDRVYNEQFF.

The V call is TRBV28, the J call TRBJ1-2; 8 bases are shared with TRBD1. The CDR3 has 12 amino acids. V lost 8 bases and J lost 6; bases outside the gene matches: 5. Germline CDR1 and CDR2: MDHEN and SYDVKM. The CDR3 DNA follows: TGTGCCAGCCGGGGACAGGTTGATGGCTACACCTTC. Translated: CASRGQVDGYTF.

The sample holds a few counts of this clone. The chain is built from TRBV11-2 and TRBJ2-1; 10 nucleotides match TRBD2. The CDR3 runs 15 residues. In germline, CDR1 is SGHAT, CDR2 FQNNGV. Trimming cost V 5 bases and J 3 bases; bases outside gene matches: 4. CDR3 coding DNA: TGTGCCAGCAGCCCCACTAGCGGGGTCTACAATGAGCAGTTCTTC. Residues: CASSPTSGVYNEQFF.

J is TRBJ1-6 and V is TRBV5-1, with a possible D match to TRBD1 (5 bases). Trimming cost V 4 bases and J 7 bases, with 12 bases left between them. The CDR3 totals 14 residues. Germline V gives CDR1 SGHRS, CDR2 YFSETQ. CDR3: CASSPGRGNSPLHF. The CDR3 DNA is TGCGCCAGCAGCCCGGGTCGGGGGAATTCACCCCTCCACTTT.

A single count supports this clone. CDR3 bases: TGTGCCAGCAGCTCCGGGACAGGGATTAATCAGCCCCAGCATTTT. The encoded protein is CASSSGTGINQPQHF. This chain joins TRBV27 and TRBJ1-5, with 9 bases identical to TRBD1. CDR3 length: 15 residues. V lost 6 bases and J lost 4; bases outside the gene matches: 7. Germline CDR1 is MNHEY and CDR2 is SMNVEV (reference sequence).

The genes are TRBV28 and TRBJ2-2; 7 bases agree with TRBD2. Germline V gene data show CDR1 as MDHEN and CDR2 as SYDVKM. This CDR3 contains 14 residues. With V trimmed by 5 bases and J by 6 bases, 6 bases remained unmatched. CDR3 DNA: TGTGCCAGCAGTCCATGGGGGGGACCCGGGGAGCTGTTTTTT. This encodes CASSPWGGPGELFF.

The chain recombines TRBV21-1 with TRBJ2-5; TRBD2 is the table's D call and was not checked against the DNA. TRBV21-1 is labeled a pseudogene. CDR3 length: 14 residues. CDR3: CASRRAFGEETQYF. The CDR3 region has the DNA TGTGCCAGCAGGCGGGCCTTCGGGGAAGAGACCCAGTACTTC.

The chain's CDR3 is CASSLDSASGKSTDTQYF. The DNA for the CDR3 is TGTGCCAGCAGCTTAGATTCTGCTAGCGGAAAAAGCACAGATACGCAGTATTTT. The V gene is TRBV11-2, the J gene TRBJ2-3; 7 bases are a match to TRBD2. V was pared by 0 bases and J by 0 bases, with 9 bases of the junction left unmatched. This CDR3 has 18 residues. Germline V CDR1 and CDR2: SGHAT, FQNNGV.

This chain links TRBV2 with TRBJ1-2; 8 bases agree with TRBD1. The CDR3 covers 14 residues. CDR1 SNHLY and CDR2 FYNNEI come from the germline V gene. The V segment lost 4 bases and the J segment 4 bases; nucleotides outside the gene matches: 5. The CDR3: CASSVDGTGYGYTF. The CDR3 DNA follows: TGTGCCAGCAGTGTAGACGGGACAGGCTATGGCTACACCTTC.

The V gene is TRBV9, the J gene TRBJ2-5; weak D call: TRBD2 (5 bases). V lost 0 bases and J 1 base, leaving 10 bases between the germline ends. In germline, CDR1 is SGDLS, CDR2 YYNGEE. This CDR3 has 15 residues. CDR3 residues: CASSVAGSRQETQYF. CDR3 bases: TGTGCCAGCAGCGTAGCGGGGAGTCGCCAAGAGACCCAGTACTTC.